Following are 17 T cell receptor beta chains from one sample sequenced in a study of identifying expanded T cells in peripheral blood. Libraries were prepared by immunoSEQ multiplex PCR; TCRdb keeps only in-frame clonotypes and omits some of them. The repertoire includes roughly 81,000 clones, about four fifths of them detected once, and 15% to 20% sits in the top ten. The specimen sequenced was blood. These receptors originate from a person between 18 and 75 years old in good health.

Only a few counts were recorded for this clone. The genes are TRBV19 and TRBJ2-3; 7 nucleotides match TRBD2. The CDR3 is 14 amino acids. Germline V gives CDR1 LNHDA, CDR2 SQIVND (reference sequence). Trimming cost V 10 bases and J 13 bases; bases outside gene matches: 20. The CDR3 region is CATPLRRLAGEKYF. The CDR3 DNA sequence: TGTGCCACCCCACTCCGGCGACTAGCTGGGGAGAAGTATTTT.

The chain combines TRBV19 with TRBJ1-1, with D perhaps TRBD1 (6 bases). Germline lookup yields CDR1 LNHDA and CDR2 SQIVND (reference sequence). The CDR3 loop spans 13 amino acids. With 3 bases removed from V and 6 bases from J, the gap between germline ends came to 11 bases. The CDR3 reads CASSMGRGPEAFF. In DNA form, the CDR3 reads TGTGCCAGTAGTATGGGCAGGGGACCTGAAGCTTTCTTT. Looking up the rest from reference TRBV19 and TRBJ1-1 gives the full variable domain: DGGITQSPKYLFRKEGQNVTLSCEQNLNHDAMYWYRQDPGQGLRLIYYSQIVNDFQKGDIAEGYSVSREKKESFPLTVTSAQKNPTAFYLCASSMGRGPEAFFGQGTRLTVV.

The genes are TRBV28 and TRBJ1-2, with D unclear. The CDR3 runs 14 residues. V was clipped by 2 bases and J by 4 bases, with 11 bases between them. Germline-derived CDR1 and CDR2 are MDHEN and SYDVKM. CDR3 DNA: TGTGCCAGCAGTTTACTTGAGGTGGGCTATGGCTACACCTTC. Translating it yields CASSLLEVGYGYTF.

The genes are TRBV7-2 and TRBJ2-7; 8 nucleotides match TRBD2. The length of the CDR3 is 14 residues. Trimming cost V 5 bases and J 4 bases; bases outside gene matches: 7. The V gene's germline CDR1 is SGHTA and CDR2 FQGNSA. The chain's CDR3 is CASSLTSVRYEQYF. In DNA, the CDR3 is TGTGCCAGCAGCCTGACTAGCGTTAGGTACGAGCAGTACTTC. The full variable domain, rest sourced from reference TRBV7-2 and TRBJ2-7, is GAGVSQSPSNKVTEKGKDVELRCDPISGHTALYWYRQSLGQGLEFLIYFQGNSAPDKSGLPSDRFSAERTGGSVSTLTIQRTQQEDSAVYLCASSLTSVRYEQYFGPGTRLTVT.

V gene TRBV27 combines with J gene TRBJ1-2, with TRBD1 matching over 9 bases. The germline CDR1 and CDR2 sequences are MNHEY and SMNVEV (reference sequence). The CDR3 is 16 amino acids. V lost 2 bases, J lost 5 bases, and 9 bases stayed unmatched. The CDR3 DNA reads as TGTGCCAGCAGTTTAATACCGGGACAGGGTCGGTATGGCTACACCTTC. Its protein is CASSLIPGQGRYGYTF.

The DNA of the CDR3 is TGTGCCAGTAGTAGGACGATTGACACCGGGGAGCTGTTTTTT. It specifies CASSRTIDTGELFF. The chain links TRBV19 to TRBJ2-2; no definite D call. The V end lost 4 bases, the J end lost 3 bases, and 9 bases lay between the germline ends. Germline CDR1 and CDR2: LNHDA and SQIVND (reference sequence). The CDR3 is 14 residues long. The entire variable domain, with the rest obtained from reference TRBV19 and TRBJ2-2, is as follows: DGGITQSPKYLFRKEGQNVTLSCEQNLNHDAMYWYRQDPGQGLRLIYYSQIVNDFQKGDIAEGYSVSREKKESFPLTVTSAQKNPTAFYLCASSRTIDTGELFFGEGSRLTVL.

The CDR3 loop reads CASSADRNTEAFF. CDR3 sequence (DNA): TGTGCCAGCAGCGCGGACAGGAACACTGAAGCTTTCTTT. The chain joins TRBV7-2 to TRBJ1-1; TRBD1 is a possible D gene (6 bases). CDR3 length: 13 amino acids. In germline, CDR1 is SGHTA, CDR2 FQGNSA. V dropped 5 bases and J dropped 1 base, with 8 bases sitting between them.

V and J are TRBV4-3 and TRBJ2-3, with no clear D. Germline CDR1 and CDR2: LGHNA and YSLEER. The length of the CDR3 is 13 residues. With 0 bases removed from V and 5 bases from J, the gap between germline ends came to 6 bases. This CDR3 is CASSQDVRDTQYF. The CDR3 DNA reads as TGCGCCAGCAGCCAAGATGTCAGAGATACGCAGTATTTT.

By share, this clone counts as large. This chain connects TRBV4-2 to TRBJ2-1, with D possibly matching TRBD1 (5 bases). Germline CDR1 is LGHNA and CDR2 is YNFKEQ. With 5 bases removed from V and 13 bases from J, the gap between germline ends came to 18 bases. The CDR3 runs 13 residues. In nucleotides, the CDR3 is TGTGCCAGCAGCGATAGGATCAGGGAAGATCAGTTCTTC. It codes for CASSDRIREDQFF.

This chain uses TRBV27 with TRBJ1-2; the D is unclear. This CDR3 contains 13 residues. Germline CDR1 reads MNHEY; CDR2 reads SMNVEV (reference sequence). The V end lost 7 bases, the J end lost 8 bases, and 17 bases lay between the germline ends. CDR3 sequence (DNA): TGTGCCAGCAAAATAGATAGTATGGGAGGCTACACCTTC. As protein: CASKIDSMGGYTF.

The chain is built from TRBV14 and TRBJ2-7; D uncertain. From germline, CDR1 is SGHDN and CDR2 FVKESK. Trimming left V 4 bases short and J 6 bases short, with 13 bases between. This CDR3 region has 13 residues. The CDR3 bases are TGTGCCAGCAGCCGGCGACTTCGCGGCGAGCAGTACTTC. The encoded protein is CASSRRLRGEQYF. Full variable domain (outside the CDR3, taken from reference TRBV14 and TRBJ2-7): EAGVTQFPSHSVIEKGQTVTLRCDPISGHDNLYWYRRVMGKEIKFLLHFVKESKQDESGMPNNRFLAERTGGTYSTLKVQPAELEDSGVYFCASSRRLRGEQYFGPGTRLTVT.

This rearrangement joins TRBV9 to TRBJ2-1; 10 bases are a match to TRBD2. The CDR3 has 16 amino acids. Per germline, CDR1 SGDLS and CDR2 YYNGEE. V lost 6 bases and J lost 1; bases outside the gene matches: 7. The CDR3 DNA reads as TGTGCCAGCACTAGCGGGAGAGGGGATTCCTACAATGAGCAGTTCTTC. Its protein is CASTSGRGDSYNEQFF.

V gene TRBV5-6 combines with J gene TRBJ1-5; D is ambiguous. Trimming stripped 4 bases from V and 7 bases from J, with 12 bases between. The germline V gene encodes CDR1 SGHDT and CDR2 YYEEEE. This CDR3 has 13 amino acids. In nucleotides, the CDR3 is TGTGCCAGCAGCCCCAGTCCGGAACAGCCCCAGCATTTT. Amino acids: CASSPSPEQPQHF.

This chain links TRBV28 with TRBJ2-3; 9 bases are a match to TRBD2. The germline gives CDR1 MDHEN, CDR2 SYDVKM. The CDR3 runs to 16 residues. J gave up 4 bases and V 5 bases, and 10 bases lay outside the gene matches. Here the CDR3 reads CASSIDGTSFADTQYF. Written as DNA, the CDR3 is TGTGCCAGCAGTATTGACGGGACTAGCTTTGCAGATACGCAGTATTTT.

The rearrangement links TRBV10-3 to TRBJ2-4; no definite D call. In germline, CDR1 is ENHRY, CDR2 SYGVKD. The V end was cut by 3 bases, the J end by 0 bases, with 9 bases between. The CDR3 spans 15 residues. CDR3 in DNA: TGTGCCATCAGTGAACAGTCCAGAGCCAAAAACATTCAGTACTTC. Its protein is CAISEQSRAKNIQYF.

The J gene is TRBJ2-3, the V gene TRBV14; 7 bases agree with TRBD1. V gave up 3 bases and J gave up 2 bases; unmatched junction bases: 5. The CDR3 has 15 residues. CDR1 SGHDN and CDR2 FVKESK come from the germline V gene. CDR3 nucleotides: TGTGCCAGCAGCCAGCAGGGACAGATCACAGATACGCAGTATTTT. As protein: CASSQQGQITDTQYF.

V gene TRBV7-9 combines with J gene TRBJ2-7; D not resolved. The CDR3 has 12 amino acids. Germline values: CDR1 SEHNR, CDR2 FQNEAQ (reference sequence). The germline V and J ends were trimmed by 1 base and 2 bases, with 3 bases remaining between them. The CDR3 coding sequence is TGTGCCAGCAGCTTAGGCGCCTACGAGCAGTACTTC. Translation gives CASSLGAYEQYF. The full variable domain, completed using reference TRBV7-9 and TRBJ2-7, is DTGVSQNPRHKITKRGQNVTFRCDPISEHNRLYWYRQTLGQGPEFLTYFQNEAQLEKSRLLSDRFSAERPKGSFSTLEIQRTEQGDSAMYLCASSLGAYEQYFGPGTRLTVT.